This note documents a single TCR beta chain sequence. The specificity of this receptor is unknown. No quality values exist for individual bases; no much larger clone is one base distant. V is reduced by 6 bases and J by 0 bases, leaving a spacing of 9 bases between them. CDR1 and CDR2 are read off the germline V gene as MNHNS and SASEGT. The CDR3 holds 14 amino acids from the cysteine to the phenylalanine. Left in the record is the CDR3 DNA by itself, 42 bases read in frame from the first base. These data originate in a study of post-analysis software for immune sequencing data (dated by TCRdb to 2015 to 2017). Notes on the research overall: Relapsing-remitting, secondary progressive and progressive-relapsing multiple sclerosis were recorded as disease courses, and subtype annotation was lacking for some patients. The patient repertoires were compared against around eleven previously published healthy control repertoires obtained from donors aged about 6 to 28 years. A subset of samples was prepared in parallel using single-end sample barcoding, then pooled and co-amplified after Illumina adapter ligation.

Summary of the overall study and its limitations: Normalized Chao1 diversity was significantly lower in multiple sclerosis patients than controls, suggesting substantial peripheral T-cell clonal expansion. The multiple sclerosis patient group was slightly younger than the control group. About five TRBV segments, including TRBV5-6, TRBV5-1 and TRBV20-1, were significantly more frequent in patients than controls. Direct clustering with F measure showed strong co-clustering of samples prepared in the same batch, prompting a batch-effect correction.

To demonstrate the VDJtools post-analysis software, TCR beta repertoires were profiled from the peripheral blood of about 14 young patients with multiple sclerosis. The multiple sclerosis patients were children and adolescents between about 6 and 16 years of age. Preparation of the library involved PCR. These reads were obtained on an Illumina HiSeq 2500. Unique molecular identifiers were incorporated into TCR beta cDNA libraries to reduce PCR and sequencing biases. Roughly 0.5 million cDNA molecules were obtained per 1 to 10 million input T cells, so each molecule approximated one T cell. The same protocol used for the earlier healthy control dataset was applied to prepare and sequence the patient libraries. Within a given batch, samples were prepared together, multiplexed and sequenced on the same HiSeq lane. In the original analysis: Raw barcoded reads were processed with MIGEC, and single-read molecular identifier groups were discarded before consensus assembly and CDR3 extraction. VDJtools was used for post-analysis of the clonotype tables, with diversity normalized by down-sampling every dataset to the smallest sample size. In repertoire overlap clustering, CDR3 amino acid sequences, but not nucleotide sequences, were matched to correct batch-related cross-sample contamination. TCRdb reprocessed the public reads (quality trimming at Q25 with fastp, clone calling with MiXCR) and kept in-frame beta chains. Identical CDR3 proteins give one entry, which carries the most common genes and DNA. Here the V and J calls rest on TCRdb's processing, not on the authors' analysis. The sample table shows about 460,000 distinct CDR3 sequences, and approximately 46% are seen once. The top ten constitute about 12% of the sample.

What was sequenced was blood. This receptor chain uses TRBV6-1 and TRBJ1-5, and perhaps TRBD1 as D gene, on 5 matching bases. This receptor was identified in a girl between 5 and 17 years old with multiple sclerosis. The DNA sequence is TGTGCCAGCAGGACAGCCTATAGCAATCAGCCCCAGCATTTT. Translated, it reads CASRTAYSNQPQHF.